A selection of T cell receptor beta chains follows, all from one sample in a study of blood T cells in healthy people across ages. TCRdb recomputed calls from the 5' RACE reads with MiXCR, one row per CDR3 protein. Here the sample spans approximately 800,000 distinct CDR3 sequences, roughly 35% being singletons. Sample: blood. The receptors were sampled from a man between 18 and 29 years old in good health. Both conserved end residues are trimmed from each CDR3. Fields, in order: CDR3 protein, V gene, clone size, J gene. Clone size is given for some rows only: seen once, a few or many times, or a class if the clone is expanded.

cdr3_aa: ASRFRDRPNTEAF; v_call: TRBV12-3/TRBV12-4; clone_size: few; j_call: TRBJ1-1
cdr3_aa: ASSFRPGEGYT; v_call: TRBV7-2; clone_size: few; j_call: TRBJ1-2
cdr3_aa: SARDTGGRNQPQH; v_call: TRBV20-1; clone_size: NA; j_call: TRBJ1-5
cdr3_aa: ASSYSTLLDRGLPYEQY; v_call: TRBV6-2/TRBV6-3; clone_size: few; j_call: TRBJ2-7
cdr3_aa: SARPFLAISTDTQY; v_call: TRBV20-1; clone_size: NA; j_call: TRBJ2-3
cdr3_aa: ASSRAGISSYNEQY; v_call: TRBV5-5; clone_size: NA; j_call: NA
cdr3_aa: ASSRGRGQARVGGYT; v_call: TRBV3-1; clone_size: many; j_call: TRBJ1-2
cdr3_aa: ASSLRGFGELF; v_call: TRBV7-8; clone_size: NA; j_call: TRBJ2-2
cdr3_aa: AWGGNNYGYT; v_call: TRBV30; clone_size: NA; j_call: TRBJ1-2
cdr3_aa: ASSPRAPANYGYT; v_call: TRBV27; clone_size: NA; j_call: TRBJ1-2